In this sample, the clone carrying this TCR beta chain turned up a few times. Original analysis: Amplification from reference gene primers served as the basis for estimated nucleated cell counts. The repertoire was sequenced with immunoSEQ multiplex PCR; TCRdb's copy has only in-frame clones and lacks some. The V and J calls and clone size come from that table; D and trimming were worked out from the DNA. The table shows some 140,000 clones, with about four fifths occurring only once. The entry originates in a study of blood T cell repertoires in COVID-19. On the study more broadly: Both acute and convalescent COVID-19 samples were obtained from the United States, Italy and Spain. PBMCs, B-cell-depleted T cells, or T cells provided the cDNA or gDNA that made up the material.

This study enrolled people aged about 18 to 95 from 20 to 25 US geographic areas. Looked up from germline, CDR1 is MNHNY and CDR2 is SVGAGI (reference sequence). Trimming left V 6 bases short and J 0 bases short, with 8 bases between. This CDR3 spans 13 amino acids. The receptor was isolated from a middle-aged man with acute COVID-19. Material for sequencing was PBMCs or T cells enriched from blood (not recorded which). The J gene is TRBJ1-2, the V gene TRBV6-6, with unresolved D. The CDR3 DNA reads TGTGCCAGCAGCAACGGGGCTAACTATGGCTACACCTTC. This sequence encodes CASSNGANYGYTF.